This T cell receptor (beta chain) emerged from a study of CD8 T cells in Susac syndrome. Random hexamers served to reverse transcribe about 0.5 to 1 ug RNA. A single record per CDR3 protein comes from TCRdb applying MiXCR to the immunoSEQ multiplex PCR reads. The sample comprises some 99,000 distinct CDR3 sequences, around 94% of which are singletons, and 0.3% to 0.35% rests with the top ten. TCR beta was sequenced from blood CD8+ and CD4+ T cells. The patients with Susac syndrome satisfied recently defined diagnostic criteria for either definite or probable disease. Negative isolation yielded CD4+ and CD8+ T cells, and FACS enriched TEMRA cells. Notes on this clonotype: The target antigen is unknown.

The study's findings and limits: CD4+ T cell repertoires in Susac syndrome exhibited no evidence of clonal expansion.

From germline, CDR1 is MGHRA and CDR2 YSYEKL. This CDR3 contains 13 residues. V dropped 3 bases and J dropped 3 bases, with 8 bases sitting between them. The source is a human donor with Susac syndrome. The gene calls are TRBV4-1 and TRBJ2-5; no clear D. Sample: CD4+ T cells from PBMCs. The CDR3 spells CASSQVVKETQYF. CDR3 nucleotide sequence: TGCGCCAGCAGCCAGGTAGTAAAAGAGACCCAGTACTTC.